Following are 9 T cell receptor beta chains from one sample sequenced in a study of T cell responses to AZD1222 COVID-19 vaccine. This table comes from immunoSEQ multiplex PCR, and its TCRdb copy is limited to in-frame clones, with some not included. The table records tens of thousands of clones, nearly 85% of them present only once. This specimen was peripheral blood, taken on day 0 of AZD1222 vaccination. The origin of the receptors is an adult in good health.

The chain employs TRBV4-1 and TRBJ2-4, with TRBD1 as a possible D gene (5 bases). V lost 0 bases, J lost 7 bases, and 10 bases lay in between. The CDR3 contains 14 residues. Germline CDR1 MGHRA, CDR2 YSYEKL. The CDR3 reads CASSQDWGANIQYF. The CDR3, as DNA: TGCGCCAGCAGCCAAGATTGGGGCGCGAACATTCAGTACTTC.

The V gene is TRBV11-2, the J gene TRBJ2-1; the D gene is possibly TRBD2 (5 bases). V dropped 2 bases and J dropped 0 bases, with 11 bases sitting between them. The CDR3 extends over 16 amino acids. CDR1 and CDR2 from the germline V gene are SGHAT and FQNNGV. The CDR3 region is CASSLRADSSYNEQFF. CDR3 nucleotides: TGTGCCAGCAGCTTAAGAGCGGACTCCTCCTACAATGAGCAGTTCTTC.

V gene TRBV2 combines with J gene TRBJ1-6, with 8 bases matching TRBD1. The germline V gene has CDR1 SNHLY and CDR2 FYNNEI. The CDR3 totals 15 residues. V trimming: 2 bases; J trimming: 7 bases; junction bases outside the gene matches: 4. CDR3 nucleotide sequence: TGTGCCAGCAGTGAAAACAGGGGGACGAATTCACCCCTCCACTTT. This codes for CASSENRGTNSPLHF.

The chain links TRBV10-3 to TRBJ1-3, with 8 bases fitting TRBD1. The J segment lost 1 base and the V segment lost 5 bases, leaving 7 bases of the junction unmatched. Germline loops: CDR1 ENHRY, CDR2 SYGVKD. The CDR3 contains 16 residues. The CDR3 DNA sequence: TGTGCCATCAGTACAGGGGGGGGAAAATCTGGAAACACCATATATTTT. Translation gives CAISTGGGKSGNTIYF.

The chain carries TRBV15 and TRBJ2-3, with 10 bases lining up with TRBD1. This CDR3 has 16 amino acids. After removal of 4 bases from V and 3 bases from J, the junction contained 7 bases not matched to a gene. Germline-derived CDR1 and CDR2 are LNHNV and YYDKDF (reference sequence). The CDR3 here is CATSTGQGFGTDTQYF. In DNA form, the CDR3 reads TGTGCCACCAGCACGGGACAGGGGTTCGGAACAGATACGCAGTATTTT.

The chain employs TRBV9 and TRBJ1-6; D gene uncertain. CDR1 SGDLS and CDR2 YYNGEE come from the germline V gene. The CDR3 consists of 15 residues. With 0 bases removed from V and 6 bases from J, the gap between germline ends came to 10 bases. Here the CDR3 DNA reads TGTGCCAGCAGCGTAGATGGACCGACTAATTCACCCCTCCACTTT. It is translated as CASSVDGPTNSPLHF.

The chain recombines TRBV10-1 with TRBJ2-1; D is unclear. The CDR3 runs 11 residues. Germline lookup yields CDR1 WNHNN and CDR2 SYGVQD (reference sequence). V lost 6 bases and J lost 12, with 12 bases in between. DNA for the CDR3: TGCGCCAGCAGCTCCAGGCCTGGGCAGTTCTTC. Encoded protein: CASSSRPGQFF.

V is TRBV28 and J is TRBJ1-3; D is ambiguous. Trimming pared 6 bases from V and 4 bases from J, leaving 19 bases between. This CDR3 region has 16 residues. From germline, CDR1 is MDHEN and CDR2 SYDVKM. The CDR3 DNA is TGTGCCAGCAGCTTCGGCGAACGGGCGAGGGGAAACACCATATATTTT. It is translated as CASSFGERARGNTIYF.

This clone was found a few times. The rearrangement joins TRBV4-1 to TRBJ2-7; D is unresolved. The V and J ends lost 1 base and 2 bases respectively, with 12 bases between them. Germline values: CDR1 MGHRA, CDR2 YSYEKL. The CDR3 loop spans 15 amino acids. The DNA of the CDR3 is TGCGCCAGCAGCCAAGGGCTAGTCCTCGCCTACGAGCAGTACTTC. Its translation: CASSQGLVLAYEQYF.